These 32 T cell receptor beta chains were sequenced from one sample in a study of beta chain features in type 1 diabetes. Regarding the study as a whole: Moderate yet significant TCRB CDR3 shortening was seen in Type 1 diabetes patients in all four CD4+ subsets.

These TCRs are of unknown antigen specificity. Expressed TCRB transcripts were sequenced after all isolated RNA was converted to cDNA. Assay: immunoSEQ multiplex PCR; the TCRdb copy retains only in-frame clones and omits some. The sample has over 600,000 clones, around 12% seen once; the top ten hold roughly 0.11%. Sequencing used naive CD4+ T cells from blood. The receptor source for this set is a man aged 25 to 40 with type 1 diabetes.

V and J are TRBV27 and TRBJ2-3; 8 bases are a match to TRBD1. Germline V gene sequence: CDR1 MNHEY, CDR2 SMNVEV (reference sequence). The CDR3 runs to 16 residues. Losses at the gene ends were 4 bases for V and 0 bases for J; bases not matched to a gene: 6. Here the CDR3 reads CASSSGQGASTDTQYF. The DNA for the CDR3 is TGTGCCAGCAGTTCCGGACAGGGCGCTAGCACAGATACGCAGTATTTT.

This clone showed up just a few times. The rearrangement links TRBV28 to TRBJ2-2; D is undetermined. The CDR3 extends over 15 amino acids. V was shortened by 2 bases and J by 7 bases, with 14 bases between the two germline ends. In germline, CDR1 is MDHEN, CDR2 SYDVKM. DNA of the CDR3: TGTGCCAGCAGTTTAGGCCCTCGGGCTAACGGGGAGCTGTTTTTT. This sequence encodes CASSLGPRANGELFF.

This clone turned up a few times. The rearrangement uses TRBV5-4 and TRBJ1-2; no definite D call. The CDR3 spans 15 residues. V lost 3 bases and J 0 bases, leaving 12 bases between the germline ends. Per the germline V gene, CDR1 is SGHNT and CDR2 is YYREEE (reference sequence). CDR3 region: CASSSDMSPNYGYTF. The CDR3 coding sequence is TGTGCCAGCAGCTCCGACATGTCCCCTAACTATGGCTACACCTTC.

In its sample, this clone was seen a few times. V gene TRBV19 combines with J gene TRBJ1-2; no definite D call. The CDR3 has 14 residues. The germline V gene encodes CDR1 LNHDA and CDR2 SQIVND (reference sequence). V shed 7 bases and J shed 3 bases, with 15 bases lying between them. This chain's CDR3 is CASIEAGSYYGYTF. The CDR3 DNA sequence: TGTGCCAGTATCGAAGCGGGTAGCTACTATGGCTACACCTTC.

V and J are TRBV29-1 and TRBJ1-2; D ambiguous. With 6 bases removed from V and 4 bases from J, the gap between germline ends came to 15 bases. The CDR3 sequence is 13 residues long. Per the germline V gene, CDR1 is SQVTM and CDR2 is ANQGSEA. CDR3 bases: TGCAGCGTGCGGGAGCTGCTAGGCTATGGCTACACCTTC. Translated: CSVRELLGYGYTF.

The V and J genes are TRBV28 and TRBJ2-7; unclear D gene. The CDR3 covers 11 residues. Germline-derived CDR1 and CDR2 are MDHEN and SYDVKM. V lost 5 bases and J 2 bases, leaving 4 bases between the germline ends. Written as DNA, the CDR3 is TGTGCCAGCAGTCGGCCCTACGAGCAGTACTTC. This codes for CASSRPYEQYF.

Only a few counts were recorded for this clone. At the DNA level, this CDR3 is encoded by other sequences in the same sample as well. V and J are TRBV7-2 and TRBJ1-3; maybe TRBD1 (5 bases). The ends were cut back, 0 bases at V and 2 bases at J, with 5 bases in the middle. Per germline, CDR1 SGHTA and CDR2 FQGNSA. CDR3 size: 14 residues. Written as DNA, the CDR3 is TGTGCCAGCAGCTTAGCGGGGGCTGGAAACACCATATATTTT. The encoded protein is CASSLAGAGNTIYF.

This chain joins TRBV5-1 and TRBJ1-4; D uncertain. The CDR3 sequence is 13 residues long. Germline CDR1 is SGHRS and CDR2 is YFSETQ. The ends were cut back, 7 bases at V and 4 bases at J, with 11 bases in the middle. CDR3 loop: CASARSDNEKLFF. CDR3 nucleotides: TGCGCCAGCGCGAGGAGCGATAATGAAAAACTGTTTTTT.

Concerning this clone: The sample carries other DNA sequences with the same CDR3. This chain links TRBV30 with TRBJ1-5; no definite D call. The V and J ends lost 0 bases and 3 bases respectively, with 6 bases between them. Germline lookup yields CDR1 GTSNPN and CDR2 SVGIG (reference sequence). The CDR3 consists of 13 residues. CDR3 coding DNA: TGTGCCTGGAGTGTGCGGACCAATCAGCCCCAGCATTTT. It yields the protein CAWSVRTNQPQHF.

This sequence joins TRBV7-2 and TRBJ2-2; D unclear. In germline, CDR1 is SGHTA, CDR2 FQGNSA. V was cut by 5 bases and J by 3 bases, with 4 bases left in between. The CDR3 spans 12 residues. This chain's CDR3 is CASSRYTGELFF. CDR3 DNA sequence: TGTGCCAGCAGCCGATACACCGGGGAGCTGTTTTTT.

The chain joins TRBV9 to TRBJ1-2; D not certain. V was clipped by 4 bases and J by 0 bases, with 19 bases between them. Germline V gene sequence: CDR1 SGDLS, CDR2 YYNGEE. The CDR3 length is 17 residues. The CDR3 spells CASSPTGAAASNYGYTF. CDR3 nucleotides: TGTGCCAGCAGCCCTACGGGAGCAGCAGCCTCTAACTATGGCTACACCTTC.

In this sample, this clone turned up a few times. CDR3 loop: CASSQAEGFYNEQFF. In DNA form, the CDR3 reads TGCGCCAGCAGCCAAGCAGAGGGATTCTACAATGAGCAGTTCTTC. This chain connects TRBV4-3 to TRBJ2-1; D perhaps matches TRBD2 (5 bases). The V gene's germline CDR1 is LGHNA and CDR2 YSLEER. V lost 1 base and J 3 bases, leaving 10 bases between the germline ends. The CDR3 covers 15 residues.

This clone was picked up a small number of times. The gene calls are TRBV13 and TRBJ2-6; perhaps TRBD2 as D (5 bases). V lost 6 bases, J lost 2 bases, and 17 bases lay in between. Germline loops: CDR1 PRHDT, CDR2 FYEKMQ (reference sequence). CDR3 length: 17 residues. The CDR3 DNA reads as TGTGCCAGCAGTTCCCGACGGGGTCTTACTGGGGCCAACGTCCTGACTTTC. It encodes CASSSRRGLTGANVLTF. The whole variable domain, remainder taken from reference TRBV13 and TRBJ2-6, is AAGVIQSPRHLIKEKRETATLKCYPIPRHDTVYWYQQGPGQDPQFLISFYEKMQSDKGSIPDRFSAQQFSDYHSELNMSSLELGDSALYFCASSSRRGLTGANVLTFGAGSRLTVL.

In its sample, this clone was seen a few times. The sample carries other DNA sequences with the same CDR3. The gene calls are TRBV7-2 and TRBJ2-5, with 10 bases aligning to TRBD1. Unmatched junction bases numbered 2, after V lost 5 bases and J lost 5 bases. The germline V gene encodes CDR1 SGHTA and CDR2 FQGNSA. The CDR3 is made up of 13 amino acids. CDR3 protein: CASSRDRGETQYF. CDR3 nucleotide sequence: TGTGCCAGCAGCCGGGACAGGGGTGAGACCCAGTACTTC.

The rearrangement links TRBV2 to TRBJ2-5; D is undetermined. From germline, CDR1 is SNHLY and CDR2 FYNNEI. Trimming took 3 bases from V and 2 from J, leaving 10 bases between them. The CDR3 has 14 amino acids. CDR3 loop: CASSDVGLQETQYF. The CDR3 DNA sequence: TGTGCCAGCAGTGACGTTGGTCTACAAGAGACCCAGTACTTC.

The chain uses TRBV7-9 and TRBJ2-4; 11 bases are shared with TRBD1. The CDR3 extends over 17 amino acids. In germline, CDR1 is SEHNR, CDR2 FQNEAQ (reference sequence). V shed 3 bases and J 1 base; nucleotides not matched to a gene: 5. This chain's CDR3 is CASSFGQGARAKNIQYF. DNA for the CDR3: TGTGCCAGCAGCTTCGGACAGGGGGCGAGGGCCAAAAACATTCAGTACTTC.

Only a few counts were recorded for this clone. This sequence joins TRBV6-5 and TRBJ2-1; 7 bases line up with TRBD2. Germline V gene lookup returns CDR1 MNHEY and CDR2 SVGAGI. The CDR3 contains 15 residues. J lost 8 bases, V lost 0 bases, and 7 bases had no gene match. The CDR3: CASSYSRGTNYEQFF. CDR3 bases: TGTGCCAGCAGTTACTCACGTGGGACTAACTATGAGCAGTTCTTC.

In its sample, this clone was seen a few times. CDR3 sequence (DNA): TGTGCCAGCAGTTACCCGCAGGGCCACTCCTACGAGCAGTACTTC. This encodes CASSYPQGHSYEQYF. The rearrangement joins TRBV6-6 to TRBJ2-7; D is possibly TRBD1 (5 bases). Trimming removed 2 bases at V and 0 bases at J, with 11 bases between. The CDR3 length is 15 residues. Looked up from germline, CDR1 is MNHNY and CDR2 is SVGAGI (reference sequence).

The rearrangement links TRBV30 to TRBJ2-7, with 13 bases identical to TRBD2. J was trimmed by 0 bases and V by 7 bases; bases with no gene match: 15. This CDR3 spans 18 amino acids. The germline V gene encodes CDR1 GTSNPN and CDR2 SVGIG (reference sequence). The CDR3 reads CASRAGTSGAVSSYEQYF. The CDR3 nucleotides read TGTGCCTCTAGGGCCGGGACTAGCGGGGCAGTAAGCTCCTACGAGCAGTACTTC.

This clone was found a few times. The chain is built from TRBV9 and TRBJ2-5; a weak D match, TRBD1 (5 bases). Germline CDR1 is SGDLS and CDR2 is YYNGEE. This CDR3 is 13 amino acids long. Trimming shortened V by 3 bases and J by 5 bases, and 11 bases separated the two germline ends. The CDR3 DNA reads as TGTGCCAGCAGCGGCGGATGGGGCGAGACCCAGTACTTC. Amino acids: CASSGGWGETQYF.

The chain has TRBV5-4 and TRBJ1-6, with a possible D match to TRBD1 (6 bases). Trimming left V 3 bases short and J 7 bases short, with 17 bases between. Germline CDR1 reads SGHNT; CDR2 reads YYREEE (reference sequence). CDR3 size: 16 residues. This CDR3 reads CASSSKGEANNSPLHF. CDR3 bases: TGTGCCAGCAGCTCTAAGGGGGAGGCGAACAATTCACCCCTCCACTTT.

This clone was detected only a few times. The chain employs TRBV4-3 and TRBJ2-1; possibly TRBD1 for D (5 bases). Looked up from germline, CDR1 is LGHNA and CDR2 is YSLEER. The ends were cut back, 0 bases at V and 6 bases at J, with 9 bases in the middle. The CDR3 covers 14 residues. CDR3 region: CASSQDMGRNEQFF. The CDR3 DNA follows: TGCGCCAGCAGCCAAGATATGGGGCGCAATGAGCAGTTCTTC.

Only a few counts were recorded for this clone. The DNA for the CDR3 is TGTGCCAGCAGTGTCACAGGTTACAATCAGCCCCAGCATTTT. Encoded protein: CASSVTGYNQPQHF. The V call is TRBV2, the J call TRBJ1-5, with D perhaps TRBD1 (5 bases). This CDR3 is 14 amino acids long. The germline V gene encodes CDR1 SNHLY and CDR2 FYNNEI. Trimming stripped 4 bases from V and 3 bases from J, with 10 bases between.

A few counts support this clone. This chain joins TRBV9 and TRBJ2-2; the match to TRBD2 covers 8 bases. From germline, CDR1 is SGDLS and CDR2 YYNGEE. After removal of 0 bases from V and 6 bases from J, the junction contained 7 bases not matched to a gene. The CDR3 has 16 residues. DNA for the CDR3: TGTGCCAGCAGCGTAGCCCCGGGGGGGCCGGCCGGGGAGCTGTTTTTT. Translating gives CASSVAPGGPAGELFF.

The V gene is TRBV30, the J gene TRBJ2-3; no firm D call. Germline V lookup: CDR1 GTSNPN, CDR2 SVGIG (reference sequence). The CDR3 is 14 amino acids. Trimming took 0 bases from V and 6 from J, leaving 13 bases between them. Here the CDR3 DNA reads TGTGCCTGGAGTGTTTCCCCGGCGGTCGATACGCAGTATTTT. This gives the protein CAWSVSPAVDTQYF.

This clone was observed a handful of times. This sequence joins TRBV27 and TRBJ2-5; possibly TRBD1 or TRBD2 for D (6 bases each). CDR3 size: 18 residues. The V gene's germline CDR1 is MNHEY and CDR2 SMNVEV (reference sequence). The V gene lost 4 bases and the J gene lost 2 bases, with 23 bases spanning the gap. The CDR3 loop is CASSSPRGEQGGQETQYF. CDR3 nucleotide sequence: TGTGCCAGCAGTTCACCAAGAGGTGAACAGGGAGGACAAGAGACCCAGTACTTC.

This rearrangement joins TRBV7-6 to TRBJ2-5; tentatively, D is TRBD2 (6 bases). The V end lost 11 bases, the J end lost 4 bases, and 23 bases lay between the germline ends. CDR1 and CDR2 from the germline V gene are SGHVS and FNYEAQ. The CDR3 length is 15 residues. CDR3 DNA sequence: TGTGCCGTGGGGGGAACAATTGGAACCGGAGAGACCCAGTACTTC. Translating gives CAVGGTIGTGETQYF.

The V gene is TRBV18, the J gene TRBJ2-4, with 7 bases aligning to TRBD1. The germline V gene encodes CDR1 KGHSH and CDR2 LQKENI. Trimming at V came to 6 bases and at J to 3 bases, leaving 5 bases not matched to a gene. The CDR3 has 14 amino acids. The CDR3, as DNA: TGTGCCAGCTCCGACAGGGAGAGCAAAAACATTCAGTACTTC. Its protein product is CASSDRESKNIQYF.

The chain couples TRBV7-2 to TRBJ2-5; 7 bases are a match to TRBD1. Trimming took 7 bases from V and 7 from J; bases not matched to a gene: 9. The CDR3 has 13 residues. Germline V CDR1 and CDR2: SGHTA, FQGNSA. This CDR3 reads CASMTGPPGTQYF. The CDR3 nucleotides read TGTGCCAGCATGACAGGGCCACCAGGGACCCAGTACTTC.

V usage is TRBV27 and J usage is TRBJ2-2; 10 bases fit TRBD1. CDR1 is MNHEY and CDR2 is SMNVEV in the germline V gene (reference sequence). The CDR3 is 15 amino acids. V was clipped by 4 bases and J by 6 bases; unmatched bases: 5. The CDR3 protein is CASSSGQGDAGELFF. The CDR3 DNA reads TGTGCCAGCAGTTCTGGACAGGGGGACGCCGGGGAGCTGTTTTTT.

The rearrangement uses TRBV10-3 and TRBJ2-7; 9 positions agree with TRBD1. This CDR3 spans 16 amino acids. Germline trimming cut 0 bases from V and 3 bases from J; bases unmatched to any gene: 6. The germline V gene has CDR1 ENHRY and CDR2 SYGVKD. This chain's CDR3 is CAISESSGTGNYEQYF. CDR3 bases: TGTGCCATCAGTGAGTCCTCCGGGACAGGGAACTACGAGCAGTACTTC.

In its sample, this clone was seen a few times. V and J are TRBV11-2 and TRBJ1-4, with 8 bases that match TRBD1. The J segment lost 3 bases and the V segment lost 4 bases, leaving 7 bases of the junction unmatched. Germline assignment: CDR1 SGHAT and CDR2 FQNNGV. There are 16 residues in the CDR3. CDR3 in DNA: TGTGCCAGCAGCTCTGGGACAGGAGCTTCTAATGAAAAACTGTTTTTT. Translating gives CASSSGTGASNEKLFF.